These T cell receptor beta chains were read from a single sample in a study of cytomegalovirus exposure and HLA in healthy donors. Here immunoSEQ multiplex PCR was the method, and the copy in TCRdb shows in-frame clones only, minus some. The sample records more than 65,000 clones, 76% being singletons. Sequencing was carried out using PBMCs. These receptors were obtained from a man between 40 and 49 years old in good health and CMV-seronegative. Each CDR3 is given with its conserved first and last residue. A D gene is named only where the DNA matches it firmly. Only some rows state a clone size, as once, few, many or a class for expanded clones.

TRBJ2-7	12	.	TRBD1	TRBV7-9	CASSGDRYEQYF	TGTGCCAGCAGCGGGGACAGATACGAGCAGTACTTC
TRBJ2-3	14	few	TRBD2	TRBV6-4	CASASGGPTDTQYF	TGTGCCAGCGCTAGCGGGGGGCCCACAGATACGCAGTATTTT
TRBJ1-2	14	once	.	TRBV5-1	CASGTTDNSCGYTF	TGCGCCAGCGGAACGACAGACAACTCCTGCGGCTACACCTTC
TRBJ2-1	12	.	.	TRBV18	CASSKQGTEQFF	TGTGCCAGCTCAAAACAGGGAACTGAGCAGTTCTTC
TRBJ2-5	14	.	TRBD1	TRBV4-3	CASSRGQNQETQYF	TGCGCCAGCAGCCGGGGACAGAACCAAGAGACCCAGTACTTC
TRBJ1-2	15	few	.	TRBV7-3	CASSSLQGSVWGYTF	TGTGCCAGCAGCTCCCTCCAGGGATCGGTGTGGGGCTACACCTTC
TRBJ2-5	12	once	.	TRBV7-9	CASTSAQETQYF	TGTGCCAGCACCTCTGCGCAAGAGACCCAGTACTTC
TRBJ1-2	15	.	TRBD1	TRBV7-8	CASSLAGTGAYGYTF	TGTGCCAGCAGCTTAGCCGGAACAGGGGCCTATGGCTACACCTTC
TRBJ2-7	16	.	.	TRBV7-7	CASSLVVGQIGYEQYF	TGTGCCAGCAGCTTAGTCGTCGGACAGATCGGCTACGAGCAGTACTTC
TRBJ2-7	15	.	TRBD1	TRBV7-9	CASSPRGTGNYEQYF	TGTGCCAGCAGCCCCAGGGGGACAGGGAACTACGAGCAGTACTTC
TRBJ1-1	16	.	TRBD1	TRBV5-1	CASSPLRQGMNTEAFF	TGCGCCAGCAGCCCGTTACGACAGGGTATGAACACTGAAGCTTTCTTT
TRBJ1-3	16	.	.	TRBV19	CASSSLTFSPGNTIYF	TGTGCCAGTAGTTCATTGACATTTTCACCTGGAAACACCATATATTTT
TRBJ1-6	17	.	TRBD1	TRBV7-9	CASSNSRDRGLSSPLHF	TGTGCCAGCAGCAACTCCCGGGACAGGGGATTAAGTTCACCCCTCCACTTT
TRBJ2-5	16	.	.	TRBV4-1	CASSQDRGPRGETQYF	TGCGCCAGCAGCCAAGATAGGGGACCCAGGGGCGAGACCCAGTACTTC
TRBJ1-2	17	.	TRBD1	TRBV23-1	CASGGTSPTGDVYGYTF	TGCGCCAGCGGGGGGACATCCCCGACAGGGGATGTCTATGGCTACACCTTC